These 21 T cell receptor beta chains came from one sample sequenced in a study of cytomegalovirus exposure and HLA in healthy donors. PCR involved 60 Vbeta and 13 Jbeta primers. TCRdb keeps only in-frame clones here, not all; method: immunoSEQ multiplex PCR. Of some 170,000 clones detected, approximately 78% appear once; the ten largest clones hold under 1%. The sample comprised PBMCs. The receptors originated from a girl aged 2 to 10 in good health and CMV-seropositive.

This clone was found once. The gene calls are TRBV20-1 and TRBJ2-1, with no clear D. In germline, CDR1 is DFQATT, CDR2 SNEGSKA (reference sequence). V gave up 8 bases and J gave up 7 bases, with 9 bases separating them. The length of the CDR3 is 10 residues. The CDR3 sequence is CSLLSNEQFF. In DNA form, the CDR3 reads TGCAGTCTCCTTTCTAATGAGCAGTTCTTC.

CDR3 residues: CASSFGQARVWLIYGYTF. The DNA of the CDR3 is TGTGCCAGCAGCTTTGGGCAGGCTCGTGTGTGGCTAATCTATGGCTACACCTTC. The rearrangement joins TRBV5-6 to TRBJ1-2; D remains unclear. V was cut by 2 bases and J by 4 bases, with 24 bases left in between. The length of the CDR3 is 18 residues. Germline V CDR1 and CDR2: SGHDT, YYEEEE.

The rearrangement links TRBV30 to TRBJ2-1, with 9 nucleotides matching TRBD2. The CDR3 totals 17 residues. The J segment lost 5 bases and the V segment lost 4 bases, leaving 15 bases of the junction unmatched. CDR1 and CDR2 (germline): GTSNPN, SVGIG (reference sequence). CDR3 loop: CAWIGGWGGRVDNEQFF. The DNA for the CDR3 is TGTGCCTGGATAGGGGGGTGGGGCGGGAGGGTGGACAATGAGCAGTTCTTC.

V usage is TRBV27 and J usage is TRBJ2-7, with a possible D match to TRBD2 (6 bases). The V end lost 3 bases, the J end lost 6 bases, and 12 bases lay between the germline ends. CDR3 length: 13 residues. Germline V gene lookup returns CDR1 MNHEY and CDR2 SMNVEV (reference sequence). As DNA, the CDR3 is TGTGCCAGCAGTTTGGTCCGGGAGAGCGAGCAGTACTTC. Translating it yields CASSLVRESEQYF.

CDR3 bases: TGTGCCAGCAGTGAAGAAGGGACTAGCGGAGAGACCCAGTACTTC. Its translation: CASSEEGTSGETQYF. V usage is TRBV6-1 and J usage is TRBJ2-5; 11 bases align to TRBD2. From germline, CDR1 is MNHNS and CDR2 SASEGT. Germline trimming cut 1 base from V and 4 bases from J; bases unmatched to any gene: 2. CDR3 length: 15 amino acids.

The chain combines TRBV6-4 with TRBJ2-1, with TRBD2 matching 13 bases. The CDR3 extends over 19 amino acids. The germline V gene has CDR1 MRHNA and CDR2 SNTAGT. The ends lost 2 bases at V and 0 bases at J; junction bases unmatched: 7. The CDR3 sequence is CASSDPTSGRPSSYNEQFF. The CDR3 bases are TGTGCCAGCAGTGACCCGACTAGCGGGAGGCCCAGCTCCTACAATGAGCAGTTCTTC.

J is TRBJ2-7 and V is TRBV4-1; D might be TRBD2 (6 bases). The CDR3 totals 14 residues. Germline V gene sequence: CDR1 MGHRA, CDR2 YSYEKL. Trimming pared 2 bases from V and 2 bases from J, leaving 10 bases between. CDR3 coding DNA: TGCGCCAGCAGCCAAACGGAGGGAGCCTACGAGCAGTACTTC. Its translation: CASSQTEGAYEQYF.

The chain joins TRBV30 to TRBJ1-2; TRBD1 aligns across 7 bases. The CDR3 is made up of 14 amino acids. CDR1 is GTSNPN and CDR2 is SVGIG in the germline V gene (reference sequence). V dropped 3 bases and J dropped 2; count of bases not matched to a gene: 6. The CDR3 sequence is CAWSGGQTNYGYTF. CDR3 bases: TGTGCCTGGAGCGGGGGACAGACGAACTATGGCTACACCTTC.

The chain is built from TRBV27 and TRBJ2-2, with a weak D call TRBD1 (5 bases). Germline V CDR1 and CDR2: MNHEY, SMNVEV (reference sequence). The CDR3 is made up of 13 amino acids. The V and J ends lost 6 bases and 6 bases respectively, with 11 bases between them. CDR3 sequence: CASRTRGAGELFF. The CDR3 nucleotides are TGTGCCAGCAGGACAAGGGGTGCCGGGGAGCTGTTTTTT.

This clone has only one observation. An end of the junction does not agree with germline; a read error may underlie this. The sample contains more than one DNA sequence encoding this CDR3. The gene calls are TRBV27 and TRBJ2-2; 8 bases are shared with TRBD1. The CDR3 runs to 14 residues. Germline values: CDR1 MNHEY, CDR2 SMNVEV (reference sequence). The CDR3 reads CASSPRDRPRELFF. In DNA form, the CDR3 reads TGTGCCAGCAGCCCTAGGGACAGGCCGAGGGAGCTCTTTTTT.

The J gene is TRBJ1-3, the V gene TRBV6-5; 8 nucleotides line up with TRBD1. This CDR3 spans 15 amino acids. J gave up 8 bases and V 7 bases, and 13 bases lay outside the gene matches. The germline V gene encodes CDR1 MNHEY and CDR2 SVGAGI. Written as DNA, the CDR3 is TGTGCCAGCACCCAGGGGGCAGGGGGCGAAGACACCATATATTTT. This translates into CASTQGAGGEDTIYF.

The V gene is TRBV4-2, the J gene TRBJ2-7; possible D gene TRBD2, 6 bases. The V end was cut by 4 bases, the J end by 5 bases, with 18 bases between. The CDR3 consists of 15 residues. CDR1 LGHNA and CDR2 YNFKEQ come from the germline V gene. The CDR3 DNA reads TGTGCCAGCAGCCCCCGGGACGGGAGTAGCGACGAGCAGTACTTC. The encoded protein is CASSPRDGSSDEQYF.

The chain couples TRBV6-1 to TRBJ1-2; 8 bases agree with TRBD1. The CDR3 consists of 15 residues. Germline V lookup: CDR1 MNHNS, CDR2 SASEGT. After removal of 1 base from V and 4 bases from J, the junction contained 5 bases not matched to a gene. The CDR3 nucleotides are TGTGCCAGCAGTGAAGGACAGGGGCCCTTCTATGGCTACACCTTC. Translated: CASSEGQGPFYGYTF.

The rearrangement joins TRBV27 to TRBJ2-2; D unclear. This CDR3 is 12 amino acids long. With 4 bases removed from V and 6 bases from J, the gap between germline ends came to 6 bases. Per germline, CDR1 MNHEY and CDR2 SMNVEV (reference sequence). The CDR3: CASSSSPGELFF. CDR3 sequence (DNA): TGTGCCAGCAGTTCCTCCCCCGGGGAGCTGTTTTTT.

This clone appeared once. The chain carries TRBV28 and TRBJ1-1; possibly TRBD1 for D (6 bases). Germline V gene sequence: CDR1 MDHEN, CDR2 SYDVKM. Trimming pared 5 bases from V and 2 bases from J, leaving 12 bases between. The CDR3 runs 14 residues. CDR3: CASSHRTANTEAFF. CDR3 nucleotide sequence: TGTGCCAGCAGTCACAGGACAGCAAACACTGAAGCTTTCTTT.

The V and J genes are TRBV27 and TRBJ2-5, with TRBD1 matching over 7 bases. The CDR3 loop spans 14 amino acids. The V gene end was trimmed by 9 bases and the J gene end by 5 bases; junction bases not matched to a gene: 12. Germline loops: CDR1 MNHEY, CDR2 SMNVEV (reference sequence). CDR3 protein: CARRTGYLGETQYF. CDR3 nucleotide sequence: TGTGCCAGACGGACAGGCTACCTCGGGGAGACCCAGTACTTC.

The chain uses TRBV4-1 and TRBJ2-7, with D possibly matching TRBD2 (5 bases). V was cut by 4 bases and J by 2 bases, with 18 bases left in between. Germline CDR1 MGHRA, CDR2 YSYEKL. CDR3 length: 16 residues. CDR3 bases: TGCGCCAGCAGCCTTCCCGACGCGGGTAGAGCCTACGAGCAGTACTTC. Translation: CASSLPDAGRAYEQYF.

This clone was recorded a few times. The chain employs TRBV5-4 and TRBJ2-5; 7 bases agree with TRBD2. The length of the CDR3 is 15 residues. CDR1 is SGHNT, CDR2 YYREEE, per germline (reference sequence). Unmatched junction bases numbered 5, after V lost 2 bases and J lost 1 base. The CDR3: CASSLPAGPQETQYF. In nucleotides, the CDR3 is TGTGCCAGCAGCTTACCAGCGGGGCCCCAAGAGACCCAGTACTTC.

The CDR3 spells CSATLETQYF. The CDR3 bases are TGCAGTGCTACACTAGAGACCCAGTACTTC. This chain uses TRBV20-1 with TRBJ2-5; D is unclear. The V gene's germline CDR1 is DFQATT and CDR2 SNEGSKA (reference sequence). CDR3 size: 10 residues. Trimming stripped 4 bases from V and 4 bases from J, with 4 bases between.

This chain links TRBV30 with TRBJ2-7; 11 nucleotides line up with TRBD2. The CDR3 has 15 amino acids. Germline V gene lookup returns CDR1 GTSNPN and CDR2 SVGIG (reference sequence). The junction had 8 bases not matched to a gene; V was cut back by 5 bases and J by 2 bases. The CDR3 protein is CAWAETSGITYEQYF. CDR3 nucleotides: TGTGCCTGGGCTGAGACTAGCGGGATTACCTACGAGCAGTACTTC.

The CDR3 reads CASSLGDSLYEQYF. The CDR3 nucleotides are TGTGCCAGCTCACTGGGGGACTCCCTCTACGAGCAGTACTTC. The V gene is TRBV18, the J gene TRBJ2-7, with a possible D match to TRBD2 (6 bases). This CDR3 is built from 14 residues. Germline assignment: CDR1 KGHSH and CDR2 LQKENI. V lost 4 bases, J lost 3 bases, and 13 bases lay in between.